Sequencing of this T cell receptor beta chain was carried out in a study of OX40 agonist ivuxolimab in advanced cancers. Background on the study: At 0.01 to 10 mg/kg, ivuxolimab was administered intravenously to patients every 2 weeks. Findings and caveats of the study: Expanded clones belonging to CD8+ T cells outnumbered, on average, those of CD4+. It was also the case that some nonresponders had low normalized T-cell clonal expansion.

CDR1 SEHNR and CDR2 FQNEAQ come from the germline V gene (reference sequence). V gave up 3 bases and J gave up 0 bases; unmatched junction bases: 11. The CDR3 length is 18 residues. Only in-frame clones appear in the TCRdb table, and some are missing; sequencing was by immunoSEQ multiplex PCR. This table has some 48,000 clones, around four fifths appearing once. Comments on this clone: Its specificity is unknown.

The sample consisted of CD4+ or CD8+ T cells sorted from blood, taken in a trial of the OX40 agonist ivuxolimab. This sequence joins TRBV7-9 and TRBJ2-1, with TRBD2 identical over 7 bases. The TCR comes from an adult with an advanced solid tumor such as melanoma, head and neck, liver or kidney cancer. Written as DNA, the CDR3 is TGTGCCAGCAGCTTTCCTCCGTTGCGGGGGAGCTCCTACAATGAGCAGTTCTTC. Translation gives CASSFPPLRGSSYNEQFF.